This T cell receptor (beta chain) stems from a study of cytomegalovirus exposure and HLA in healthy donors. For the study at large: From HLA-typed donors, an early data release held around 80 million unique TCRs. Study-level findings and limits: In vitro assays verified that three CMV-associated chains recognized CMV antigens specifically. Among the sequence variants, a highly shared cluster was likely an artifact of sequencing.

The CDR3 loop spans 14 amino acids. V lost 4 bases to trimming and J lost 3 bases; unmatched junction nucleotides: 7. In germline, CDR1 is SGHDT, CDR2 YYEEEE. This PCR relied on a set of 60 Vbeta primers and 13 Jbeta primers. As processed by the authors: Unique TCR beta chains totaled roughly 81 million in a later count, with about 11 million of them shared. The data were produced by immunoSEQ multiplex PCR, yet TCRdb's version contains in-frame clones alone and is incomplete. The V and J calls and clone size are taken from that table; D and trimming were inferred from the DNA. Of 50,000 to 80,000 clones listed, under 80% are singletons. A note on this clone: Its specificity is unknown.

This sequence originates from a male donor in good health and CMV-seropositive. The V gene is TRBV5-6, the J gene TRBJ2-7; 7 nucleotides line up with TRBD1. The sample was PBMCs. CDR3 residues: CASSPDRRFYEQYF. Written as DNA, the CDR3 is TGTGCCAGCAGCCCGGACAGGAGGTTCTACGAGCAGTACTTC.